This entry is about one T cell receptor (beta chain). What it recognizes is unknown. Germline trimming cut 5 bases from V and 4 bases from J; bases unmatched to any gene: 5. The CDR3 is made up of 14 amino acids. Per germline, CDR1 SGHRS and CDR2 YFSETQ. The sample belongs to a study of siplizumab effects on memory and regulatory T cells. Study-level results: It seemed that naive T cells were more diverse than memory cells and were major contributors to the alloresponse. Siplizumab produced a significant reduction in alloreactive sequences that were traceable to unstimulated CD4+ memory cells.

Measured with immunoSEQ multiplex PCR; TCRdb has only the in-frame clones, and not every one. The table has about 120,000 clones, 90% to 95% seen once. The sequence was collected from a human donor in good health. The chain employs TRBV5-1 and TRBJ1-3; the match to TRBD1 covers 8 bases. Material for sequencing was non-Treg CD4+ T cells sorted from blood. CDR3 in DNA: TGCGCCAGCAGGCCGACAGGGGAGGGAAACACCATATATTTT. It specifies CASRPTGEGNTIYF.